This T cell receptor (beta chain) was obtained from a study of T cells in Graves' hyperthyroidism and ophthalmopathy. Study-level results: Most thyroid clonotypes with frequency above 0.001 were detected in blood.

The investigators amplified TCR beta CDR3 regions from RNA transcripts. A first-round RT-PCR of the TCR CDR3 used the HTBI primer set. TCRdb passed the multiplex PCR reads through MiXCR, listing each CDR3 protein once. The sample consists of nearly 600,000 distinct CDR3 sequences, 14% of them appearing once. Disease duration under 2 months; hyperthyroidism patients were aged 18 to 65. Exclusion followed for patients with uncontrolled infection, other autoimmune disease, pregnancy or lactation. In the case of this clonotype: The antigen remains undetermined.

Sequencing used blood. The sequence derives from a woman aged 30 to 39 with Graves' hyperthyroidism that later progressed to Graves' ophthalmopathy.

In DNA, the CDR3 is TGTGCCAGCAGTCCCAACGCGGTGGTAGCGGGGCGCAATGAGCAGTTCTTC. Its translation is CASSPNAVVAGRNEQFF. The rearrangement joins TRBV27 to TRBJ2-1; 8 bases map to TRBD2. Germline V gene sequence: CDR1 MNHEY, CDR2 SMNVEV (reference sequence). The CDR3 loop spans 17 amino acids. V lost 5 bases to trimming and J lost 6 bases; unmatched junction nucleotides: 15.